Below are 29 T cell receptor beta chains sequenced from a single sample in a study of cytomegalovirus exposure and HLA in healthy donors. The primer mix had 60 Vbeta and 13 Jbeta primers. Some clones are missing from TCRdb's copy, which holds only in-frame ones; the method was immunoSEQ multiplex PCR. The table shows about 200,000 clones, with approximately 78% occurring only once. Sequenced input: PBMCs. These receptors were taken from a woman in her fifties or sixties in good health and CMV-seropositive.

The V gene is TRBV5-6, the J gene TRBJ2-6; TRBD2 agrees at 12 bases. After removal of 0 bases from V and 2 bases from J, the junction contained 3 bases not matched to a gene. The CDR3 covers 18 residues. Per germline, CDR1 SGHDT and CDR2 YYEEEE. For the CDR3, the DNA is TGTGCCAGCAGCTTGGGACTAGCGGGAGTCCCTGGGGCCAACGTCCTGACTTTC. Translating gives CASSLGLAGVPGANVLTF.

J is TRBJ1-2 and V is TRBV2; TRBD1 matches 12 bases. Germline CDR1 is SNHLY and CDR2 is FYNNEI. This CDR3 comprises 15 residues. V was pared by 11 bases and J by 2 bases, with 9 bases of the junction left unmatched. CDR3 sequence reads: CALRDRGLNNYGYTF. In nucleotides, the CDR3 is TGTGCCTTACGGGACAGGGGGCTTAACAACTATGGCTACACCTTC.

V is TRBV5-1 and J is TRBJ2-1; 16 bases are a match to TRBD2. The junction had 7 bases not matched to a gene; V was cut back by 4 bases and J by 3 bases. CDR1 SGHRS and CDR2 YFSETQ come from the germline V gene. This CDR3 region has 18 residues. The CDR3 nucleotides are TGCGCCAGCAGCGGAGGGACTAGCGGGGGGGGCCTCTACAATGAGCAGTTCTTC. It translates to CASSGGTSGGGLYNEQFF.

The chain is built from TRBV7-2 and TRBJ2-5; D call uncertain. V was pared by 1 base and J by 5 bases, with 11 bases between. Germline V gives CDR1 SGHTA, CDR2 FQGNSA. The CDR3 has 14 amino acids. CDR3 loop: CASSLVASRETQYF. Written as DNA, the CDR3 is TGTGCCAGCAGCTTAGTCGCCTCTCGGGAGACCCAGTACTTC.

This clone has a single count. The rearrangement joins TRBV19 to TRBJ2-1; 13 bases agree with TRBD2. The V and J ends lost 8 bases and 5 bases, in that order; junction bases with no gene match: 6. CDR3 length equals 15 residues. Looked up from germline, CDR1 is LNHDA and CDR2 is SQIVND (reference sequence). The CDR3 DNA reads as TGTGCCAGTTCCCGACTAGCGGGGGGTCACAATGAGCAGTTCTTC. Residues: CASSRLAGGHNEQFF.

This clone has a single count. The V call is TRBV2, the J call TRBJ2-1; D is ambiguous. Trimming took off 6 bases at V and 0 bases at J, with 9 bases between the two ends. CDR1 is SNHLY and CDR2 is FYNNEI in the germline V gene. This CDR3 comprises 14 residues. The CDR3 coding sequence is TGTGCCAGCAGGGCGGTAAGCTCCTACAATGAGCAGTTCTTC. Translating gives CASRAVSSYNEQFF.

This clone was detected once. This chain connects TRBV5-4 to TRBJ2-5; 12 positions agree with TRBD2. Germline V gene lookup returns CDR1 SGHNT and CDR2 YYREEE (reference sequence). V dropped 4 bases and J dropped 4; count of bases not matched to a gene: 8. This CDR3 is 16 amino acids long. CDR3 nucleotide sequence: TGTGCCAGCAGCGGCTCTAGCGGGGGGGTAAGAGAGACCCAGTACTTC. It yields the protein CASSGSSGGVRETQYF. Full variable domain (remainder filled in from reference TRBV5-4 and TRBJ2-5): ETGVTQSPTHLIKTRGQQVTLRCSSQSGHNTVSWYQQALGQGPQFIFQYYREEENGRGNFPPRFSGLQFPNYSSELNVNALELDDSALYLCASSGSSGGVRETQYFGPGTRLLVL.

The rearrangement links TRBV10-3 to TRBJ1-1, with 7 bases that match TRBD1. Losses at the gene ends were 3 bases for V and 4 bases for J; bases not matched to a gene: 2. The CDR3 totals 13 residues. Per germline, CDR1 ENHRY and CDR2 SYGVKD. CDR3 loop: CAISDRGATEAFF. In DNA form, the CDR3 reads TGTGCCATCAGTGACAGGGGGGCCACTGAAGCTTTCTTT.

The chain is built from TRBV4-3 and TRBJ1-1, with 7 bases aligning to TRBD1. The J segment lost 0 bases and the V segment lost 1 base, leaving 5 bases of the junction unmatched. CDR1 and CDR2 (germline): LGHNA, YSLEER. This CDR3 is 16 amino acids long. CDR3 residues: CASSQAGTAMNTEAFF. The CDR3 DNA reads TGCGCCAGCAGCCAAGCCGGGACAGCGATGAACACTGAAGCTTTCTTT.

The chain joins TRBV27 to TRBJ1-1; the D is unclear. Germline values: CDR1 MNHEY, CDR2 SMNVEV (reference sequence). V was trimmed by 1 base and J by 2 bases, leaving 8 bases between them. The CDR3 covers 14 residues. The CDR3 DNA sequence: TGTGCCAGCAGTTTATTACAGACCAACACTGAAGCTTTCTTT. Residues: CASSLLQTNTEAFF.

The CDR3 DNA follows: TGTGCCAGCAGCCACGCCCCCGACAGCCGAGAGACCCAGTACTTC. Protein product: CASSHAPDSRETQYF. The chain couples TRBV7-2 to TRBJ2-5; D is possibly TRBD1 (5 bases). V was shortened by 5 bases and J by 4 bases, with 17 bases between the two germline ends. Germline V gene lookup returns CDR1 SGHTA and CDR2 FQGNSA. The CDR3 contains 15 residues.

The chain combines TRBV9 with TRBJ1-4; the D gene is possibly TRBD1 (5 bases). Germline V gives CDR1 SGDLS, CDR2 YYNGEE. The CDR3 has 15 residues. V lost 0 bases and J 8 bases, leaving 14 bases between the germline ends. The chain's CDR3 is CASSVADGGGEKLFF. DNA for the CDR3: TGTGCCAGCAGCGTAGCTGACGGGGGAGGCGAAAAACTGTTTTTT.

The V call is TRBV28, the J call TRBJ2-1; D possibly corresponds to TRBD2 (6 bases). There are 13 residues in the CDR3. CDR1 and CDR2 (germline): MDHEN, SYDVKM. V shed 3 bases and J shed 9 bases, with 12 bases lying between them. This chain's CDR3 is CASSLGGGGEQFF. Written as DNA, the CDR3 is TGTGCCAGCAGTTTGGGAGGAGGAGGTGAGCAGTTCTTC.

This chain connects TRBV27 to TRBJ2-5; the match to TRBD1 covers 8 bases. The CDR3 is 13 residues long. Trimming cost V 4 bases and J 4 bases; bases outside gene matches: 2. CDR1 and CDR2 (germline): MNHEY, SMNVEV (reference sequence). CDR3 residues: CASSSTGAETQYF. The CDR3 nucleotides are TGTGCCAGCAGTTCGACAGGGGCAGAGACCCAGTACTTC.

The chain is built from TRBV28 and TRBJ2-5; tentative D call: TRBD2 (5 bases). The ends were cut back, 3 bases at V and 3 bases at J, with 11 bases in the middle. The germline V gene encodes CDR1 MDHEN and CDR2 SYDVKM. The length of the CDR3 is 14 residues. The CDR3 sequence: CASSFPRDKETQYF. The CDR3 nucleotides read TGTGCCAGCAGTTTTCCCCGGGATAAAGAGACCCAGTACTTC.

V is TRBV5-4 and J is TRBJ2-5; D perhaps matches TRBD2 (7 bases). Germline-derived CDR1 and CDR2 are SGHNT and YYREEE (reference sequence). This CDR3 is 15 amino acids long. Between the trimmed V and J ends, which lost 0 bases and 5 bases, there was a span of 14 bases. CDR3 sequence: CASSLGLGRGETQYF. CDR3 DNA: TGTGCCAGCAGCTTGGGACTAGGGAGGGGGGAGACCCAGTACTTC. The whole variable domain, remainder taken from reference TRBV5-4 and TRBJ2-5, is ETGVTQSPTHLIKTRGQQVTLRCSSQSGHNTVSWYQQALGQGPQFIFQYYREEENGRGNFPPRFSGLQFPNYSSELNVNALELDDSALYLCASSLGLGRGETQYFGPGTRLLVL.

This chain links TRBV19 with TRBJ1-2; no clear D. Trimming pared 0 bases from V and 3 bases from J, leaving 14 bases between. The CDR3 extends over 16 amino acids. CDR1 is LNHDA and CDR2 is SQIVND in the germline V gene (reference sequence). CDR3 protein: CASSIEPGIGDYGYTF. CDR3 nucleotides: TGTGCCAGTAGTATAGAGCCGGGGATCGGGGACTATGGCTACACCTTC.

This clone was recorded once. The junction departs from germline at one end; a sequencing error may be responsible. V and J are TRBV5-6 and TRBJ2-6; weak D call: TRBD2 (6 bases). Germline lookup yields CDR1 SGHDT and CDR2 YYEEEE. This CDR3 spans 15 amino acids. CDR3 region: CASSFITGGANGLTF. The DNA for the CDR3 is TGTGCCAGCAGCTTTATAACAGGAGGGGCCAACGGCCTGACTTTC.

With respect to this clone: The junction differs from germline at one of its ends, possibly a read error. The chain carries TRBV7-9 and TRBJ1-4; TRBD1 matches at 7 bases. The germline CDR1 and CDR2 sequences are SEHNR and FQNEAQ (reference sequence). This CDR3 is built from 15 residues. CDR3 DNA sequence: TGTTCCAGCAGCTCCAGGGGGGATACTAATGAAAAACTGTTTTTT. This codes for CSSSSRGDTNEKLFF.

This CDR3 reads CASSLMGLAVYEQYF. The CDR3 region has the DNA TGTGCCAGCAGCTTAATGGGACTAGCGGTCTACGAGCAGTACTTC. The V gene is TRBV7-8, the J gene TRBJ2-7, with 11 bases that match TRBD2. With V trimmed by 2 bases and J by 3 bases, 3 bases remained unmatched. The length of the CDR3 is 15 residues. CDR1 is SGHVS and CDR2 is FQNEAQ in the germline V gene. The variable domain in full, with the rest retrieved from reference TRBV7-8 and TRBJ2-7, is GAGVSQSPRYKVAKRGQDVALRCDPISGHVSLFWYQQALGQGPEFLTYFQNEAQLDKSGLPSDRFFAERPEGSVSTLKIQRTQQEDSAVYLCASSLMGLAVYEQYFGPGTRLTVT.

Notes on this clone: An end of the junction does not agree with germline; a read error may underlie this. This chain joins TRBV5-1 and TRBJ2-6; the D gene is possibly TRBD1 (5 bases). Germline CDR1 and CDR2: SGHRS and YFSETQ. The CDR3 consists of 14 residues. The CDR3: CASSVHDGANGLTF. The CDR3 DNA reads TGCGCCAGCAGCGTACACGATGGGGCCAACGGCCTGACTTTC.

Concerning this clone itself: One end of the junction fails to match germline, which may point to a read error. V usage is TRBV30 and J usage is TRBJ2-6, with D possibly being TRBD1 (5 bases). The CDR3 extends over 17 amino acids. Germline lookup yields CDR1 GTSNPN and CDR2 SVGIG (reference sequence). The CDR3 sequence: CAWSRASWVTGANGLTF. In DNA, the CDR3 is TGTGCCTGGAGTAGGGCGTCTTGGGTCACTGGGGCCAACGGCCTGACTTTC.

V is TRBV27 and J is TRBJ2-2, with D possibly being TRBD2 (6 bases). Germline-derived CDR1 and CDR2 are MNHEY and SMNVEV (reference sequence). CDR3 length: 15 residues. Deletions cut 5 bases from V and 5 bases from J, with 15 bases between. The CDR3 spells CASSPLRAGTGELFF. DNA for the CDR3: TGTGCCAGCAGTCCCCTCAGGGCGGGGACCGGGGAGCTGTTTTTT.

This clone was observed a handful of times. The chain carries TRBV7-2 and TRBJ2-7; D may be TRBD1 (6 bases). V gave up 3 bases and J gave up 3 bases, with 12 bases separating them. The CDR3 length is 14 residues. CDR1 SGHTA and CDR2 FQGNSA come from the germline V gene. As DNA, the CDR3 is TGTGCCAGCAGCTTGCGGACAGACTACTACGAGCAGTACTTC. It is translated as CASSLRTDYYEQYF.

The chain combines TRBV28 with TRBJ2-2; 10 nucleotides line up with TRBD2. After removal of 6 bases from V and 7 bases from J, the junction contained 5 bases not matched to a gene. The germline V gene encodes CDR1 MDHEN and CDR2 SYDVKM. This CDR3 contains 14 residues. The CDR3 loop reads CASRQLAGIGELFF. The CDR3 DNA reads TGTGCCAGCAGGCAACTAGCGGGAATCGGGGAGCTGTTTTTT.

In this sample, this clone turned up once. The CDR3 is CASRRNRGQGTDTQYF. The CDR3 DNA follows: TGTGCCAGCAGGAGAAACAGGGGGCAGGGCACAGATACGCAGTATTTT. V and J are TRBV27 and TRBJ2-3, with 9 bases identical to TRBD1. The germline V gene encodes CDR1 MNHEY and CDR2 SMNVEV (reference sequence). The V segment lost 6 bases and the J segment 1 base; nucleotides outside the gene matches: 8. This CDR3 region has 16 residues.

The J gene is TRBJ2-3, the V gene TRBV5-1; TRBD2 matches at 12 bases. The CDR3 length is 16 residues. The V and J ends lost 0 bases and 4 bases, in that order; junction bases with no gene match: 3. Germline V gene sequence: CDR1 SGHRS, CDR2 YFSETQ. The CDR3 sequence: CASSLALAGGADTQYF. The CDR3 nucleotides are TGCGCCAGCAGCTTGGCCCTAGCGGGAGGGGCAGATACGCAGTATTTT.

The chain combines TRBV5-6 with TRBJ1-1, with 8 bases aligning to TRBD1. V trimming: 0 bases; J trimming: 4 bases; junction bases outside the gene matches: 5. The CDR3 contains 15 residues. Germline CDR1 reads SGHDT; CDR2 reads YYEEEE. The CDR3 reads CASSLVRGRGTEAFF. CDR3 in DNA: TGTGCCAGCAGCTTGGTCAGGGGGCGAGGCACTGAAGCTTTCTTT.

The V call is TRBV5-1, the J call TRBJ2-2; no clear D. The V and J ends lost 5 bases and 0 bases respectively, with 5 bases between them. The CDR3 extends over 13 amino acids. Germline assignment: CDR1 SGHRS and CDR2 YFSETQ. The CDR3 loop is CASRGPNTGELFF. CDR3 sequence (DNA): TGCGCCAGCAGGGGCCCGAACACCGGGGAGCTGTTTTTT. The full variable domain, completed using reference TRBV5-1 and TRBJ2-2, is KAGVTQTPRYLIKTRGQQVTLSCSPISGHRSVSWYQQTPGQGLQFLFEYFSETQRNKGNFPGRFSGRQFSNSRSEMNVSTLELGDSALYLCASRGPNTGELFFGEGSRLTVL.